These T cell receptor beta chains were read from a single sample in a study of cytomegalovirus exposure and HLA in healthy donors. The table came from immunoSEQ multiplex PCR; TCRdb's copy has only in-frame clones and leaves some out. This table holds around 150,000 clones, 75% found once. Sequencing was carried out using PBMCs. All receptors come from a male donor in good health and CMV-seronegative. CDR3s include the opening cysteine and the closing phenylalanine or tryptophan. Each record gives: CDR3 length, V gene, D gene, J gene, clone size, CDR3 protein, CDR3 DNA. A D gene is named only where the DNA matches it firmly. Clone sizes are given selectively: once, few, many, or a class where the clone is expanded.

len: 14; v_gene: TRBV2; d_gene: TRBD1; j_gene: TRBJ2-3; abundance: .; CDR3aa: CASRAGTAADTQYF; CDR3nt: TGTGCCAGCAGAGCTGGGACAGCCGCAGATACGCAGTATTTT
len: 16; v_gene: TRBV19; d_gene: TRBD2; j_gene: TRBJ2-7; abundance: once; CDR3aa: CASSMPGTSGTYEQYF; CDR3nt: TGTGCCAGTAGTATGCCAGGGACTAGCGGGACCTACGAGCAGTACTTC
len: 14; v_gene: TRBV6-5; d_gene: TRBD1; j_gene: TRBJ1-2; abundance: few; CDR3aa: CASRTGGGNYGYTF; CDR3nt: TGTGCCAGCAGGACAGGGGGCGGGAACTATGGCTACACCTTC
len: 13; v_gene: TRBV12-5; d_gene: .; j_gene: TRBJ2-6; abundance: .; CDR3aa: CASASSGANVLTF; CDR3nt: TGTGCTAGTGCTTCCTCTGGGGCCAACGTCCTGACTTTC
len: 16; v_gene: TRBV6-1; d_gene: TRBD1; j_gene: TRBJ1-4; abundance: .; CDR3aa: CASSDPGDRVGEKLFF; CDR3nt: TGTGCCAGCAGTGACCCTGGGGACAGGGTCGGTGAAAAACTGTTTTTT
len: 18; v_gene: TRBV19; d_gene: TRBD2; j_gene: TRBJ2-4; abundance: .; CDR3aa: CASSIGLAGGIAKNIQYF; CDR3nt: TGTGCCAGTAGTATAGGACTAGCGGGAGGGATAGCCAAAAACATTCAGTACTTC
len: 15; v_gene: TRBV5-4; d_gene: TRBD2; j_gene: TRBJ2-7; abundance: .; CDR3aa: CASSLDGTSAFEQYF; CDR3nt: TGTGCCAGCAGCTTGGATGGGACTAGCGCCTTCGAGCAGTACTTC
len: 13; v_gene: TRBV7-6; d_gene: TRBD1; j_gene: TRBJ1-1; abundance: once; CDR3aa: CASSFTGDDEAFF; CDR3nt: TGTGCCAGCAGCTTCACAGGGGACGATGAAGCTTTCTTT
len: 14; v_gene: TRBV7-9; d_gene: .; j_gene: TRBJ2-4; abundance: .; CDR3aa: CASSSIDTQNIQYF; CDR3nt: TGTGCCAGCAGCTCGATCGACACCCAAAACATTCAGTACTTC
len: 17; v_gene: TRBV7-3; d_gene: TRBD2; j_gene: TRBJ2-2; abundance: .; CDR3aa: CASSRKGTSGVPGELFF; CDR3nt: TGTGCCAGCAGCCGCAAAGGGACTAGCGGGGTGCCCGGGGAGCTGTTTTTT
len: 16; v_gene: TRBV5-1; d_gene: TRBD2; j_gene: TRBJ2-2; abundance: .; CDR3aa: CASSPGLASNTGELFF; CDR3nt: TGCGCCAGCAGCCCCGGACTAGCGTCGAACACCGGGGAGCTGTTTTTT
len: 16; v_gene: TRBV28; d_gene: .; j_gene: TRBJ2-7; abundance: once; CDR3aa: CASSLLAGARVGEQYF; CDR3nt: TGTGCCAGCAGTCTCCTGGCAGGGGCGCGCGTAGGCGAGCAGTACTTC
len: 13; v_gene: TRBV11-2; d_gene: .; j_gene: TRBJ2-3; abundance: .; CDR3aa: CASTRGTTDTQYF; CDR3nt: TGTGCCAGCACCCGGGGGACCACAGATACGCAGTATTTT
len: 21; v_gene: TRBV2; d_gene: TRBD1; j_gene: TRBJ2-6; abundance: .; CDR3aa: CASSEALIRDRPKTGANVLTF; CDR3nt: TGTGCCAGCAGTGAAGCGCTTATACGGGACAGGCCTAAAACTGGGGCCAACGTCCTGACTTTC
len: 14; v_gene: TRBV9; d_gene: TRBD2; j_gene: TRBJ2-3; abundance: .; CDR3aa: CASSVETSGRPQYF; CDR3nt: TGTGCCAGCAGCGTAGAGACTAGCGGACGGCCGCAGTATTTT
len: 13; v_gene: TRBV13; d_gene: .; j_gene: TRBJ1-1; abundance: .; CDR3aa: CASRPQGNTEAFF; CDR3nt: TGTGCCAGCAGACCACAGGGGAACACTGAAGCTTTCTTT
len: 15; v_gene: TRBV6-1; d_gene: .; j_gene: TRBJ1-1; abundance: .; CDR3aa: CASTISATGPRGAFF; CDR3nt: TGTGCCAGCACAATTTCCGCTACAGGGCCCCGAGGGGCTTTCTTT
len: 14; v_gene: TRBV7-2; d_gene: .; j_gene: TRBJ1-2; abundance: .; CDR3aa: CASMSTAFNYGYTF; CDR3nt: TGTGCCAGCATGTCTACAGCTTTTAACTATGGCTACACCTTC
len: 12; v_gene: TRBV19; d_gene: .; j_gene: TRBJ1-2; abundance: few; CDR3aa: CASSGSRLSYTF; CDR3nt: TGTGCCAGTAGTGGCTCCAGGTTGAGCTACACCTTC
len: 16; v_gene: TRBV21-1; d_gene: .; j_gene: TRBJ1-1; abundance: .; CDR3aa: CASSENRGRGNTEAFF; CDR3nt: TGTGCCAGCAGCGAAAACAGGGGGCGGGGGAACACTGAAGCTTTCTTT
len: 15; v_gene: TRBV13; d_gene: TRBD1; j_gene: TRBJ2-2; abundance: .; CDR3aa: CASRPRTGNTGELFF; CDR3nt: TGTGCCAGCAGACCCAGGACAGGAAACACCGGGGAGCTGTTTTTT
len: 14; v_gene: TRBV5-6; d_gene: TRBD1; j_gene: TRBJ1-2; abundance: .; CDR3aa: CASSLAQGAGGYTF; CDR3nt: TGTGCCAGCAGCTTGGCGCAGGGGGCAGGTGGCTACACCTTC
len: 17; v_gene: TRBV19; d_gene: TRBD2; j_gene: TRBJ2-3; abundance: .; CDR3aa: CASSPWGLAGDTDTQYF; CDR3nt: TGTGCCAGTAGTCCTTGGGGACTAGCGGGGGACACAGATACGCAGTATTTT
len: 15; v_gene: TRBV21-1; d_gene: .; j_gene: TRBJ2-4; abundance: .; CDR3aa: CAQRLDRGSKNIQYF; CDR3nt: TGTGCCCAGAGGCTGGACAGGGGAAGCAAAAACATTCAGTACTTC
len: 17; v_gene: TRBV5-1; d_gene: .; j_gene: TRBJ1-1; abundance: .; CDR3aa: CASTRTGRAGMNTEAFF; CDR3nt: TGCGCCAGTACTCGGACGGGCAGGGCAGGAATGAACACTGAAGCTTTCTTT
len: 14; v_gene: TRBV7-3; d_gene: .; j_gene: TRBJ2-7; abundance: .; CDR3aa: CASSLAGSSYEQYF; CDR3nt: TGTGCCAGCAGCTTAGCGGGAAGCTCCTACGAGCAGTACTTC
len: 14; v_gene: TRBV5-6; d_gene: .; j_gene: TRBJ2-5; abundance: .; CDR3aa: CASSLVGSKETQYF; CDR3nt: TGTGCCAGCAGCTTGGTGGGCAGCAAAGAGACCCAGTACTTC
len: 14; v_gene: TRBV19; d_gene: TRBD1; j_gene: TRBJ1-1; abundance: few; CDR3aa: CASSPGTGWTEAFF; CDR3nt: TGTGCCAGTAGTCCTGGGACAGGGTGGACTGAAGCTTTCTTT
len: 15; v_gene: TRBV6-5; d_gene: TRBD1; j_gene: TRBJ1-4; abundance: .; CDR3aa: CATLSTGGLNEKLFF; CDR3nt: TGTGCCACGTTATCCACAGGGGGCTTAAATGAAAAACTGTTTTTT
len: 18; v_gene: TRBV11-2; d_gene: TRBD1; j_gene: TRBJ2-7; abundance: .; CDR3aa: CASSLRGVGTGAPYEQYF; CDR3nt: TGTGCCAGCAGCTTAAGGGGGGTCGGGACAGGGGCTCCATACGAGCAGTACTTC
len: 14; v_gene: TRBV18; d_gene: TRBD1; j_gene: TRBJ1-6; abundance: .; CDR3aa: CASSPDRGNSPLHF; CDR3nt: TGTGCCAGCTCACCAGACAGGGGTAACTCACCCCTCCACTTT
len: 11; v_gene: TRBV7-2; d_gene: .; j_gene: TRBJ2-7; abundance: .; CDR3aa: CASSERQVQYF; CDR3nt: TGTGCCAGCAGCGAGAGACAAGTGCAGTACTTC
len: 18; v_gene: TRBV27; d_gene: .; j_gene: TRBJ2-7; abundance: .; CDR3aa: CASSFRDGRAGLIYEQYF; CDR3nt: TGTGCCAGCAGTTTCCGTGATGGTCGAGCGGGCCTGATCTACGAGCAGTACTTC
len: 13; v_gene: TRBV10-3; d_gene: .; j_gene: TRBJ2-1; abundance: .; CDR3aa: CAISGAARNEQFF; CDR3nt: TGTGCCATCAGTGGTGCAGCGAGGAATGAGCAGTTCTTC
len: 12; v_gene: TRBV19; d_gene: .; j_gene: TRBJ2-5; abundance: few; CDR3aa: CASRDSGETQYF; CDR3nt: TGTGCCAGTAGAGACTCCGGTGAGACCCAGTACTTC
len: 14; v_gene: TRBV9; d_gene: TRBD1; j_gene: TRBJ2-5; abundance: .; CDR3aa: CASSGTGGLVTQYF; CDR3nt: TGTGCCAGCAGCGGGACAGGGGGACTAGTGACCCAGTACTTC
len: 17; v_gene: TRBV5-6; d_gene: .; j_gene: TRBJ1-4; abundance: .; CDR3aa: CASSLWTVSATNEKLFF; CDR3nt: TGTGCCAGCAGCCTATGGACTGTATCAGCAACTAATGAAAAACTGTTTTTT
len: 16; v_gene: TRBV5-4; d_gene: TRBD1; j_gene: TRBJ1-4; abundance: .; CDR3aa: CASSKKTGGSNEKLFF; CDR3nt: TGTGCCAGCAGCAAGAAAACAGGGGGTTCTAATGAAAAACTGTTTTTT
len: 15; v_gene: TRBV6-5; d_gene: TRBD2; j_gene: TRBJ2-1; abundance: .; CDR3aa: CASAPGLVINNEQFF; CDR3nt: TGTGCCAGCGCACCGGGACTAGTAATAAACAATGAGCAGTTCTTC
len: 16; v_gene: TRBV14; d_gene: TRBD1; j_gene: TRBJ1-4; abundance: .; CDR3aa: CASSPGTGHKNEKLFF; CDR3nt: TGTGCCAGCAGCCCCGGGACAGGGCACAAGAATGAAAAACTGTTTTTT
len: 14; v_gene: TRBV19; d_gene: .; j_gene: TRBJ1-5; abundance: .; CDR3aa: CASRAPLINQPQHF; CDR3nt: TGTGCCAGTAGAGCTCCCCTGATAAATCAGCCCCAGCATTTT
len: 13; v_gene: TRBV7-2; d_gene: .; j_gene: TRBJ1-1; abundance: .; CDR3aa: CASSSWGDTEAFF; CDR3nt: TGTGCCAGCAGCTCTTGGGGGGACACTGAAGCTTTCTTT
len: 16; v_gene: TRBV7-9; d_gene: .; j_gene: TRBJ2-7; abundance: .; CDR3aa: CASSLGPYRGDYEQYF; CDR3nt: TGTGCCAGCAGCTTAGGCCCTTATCGGGGTGACTACGAGCAGTACTTC
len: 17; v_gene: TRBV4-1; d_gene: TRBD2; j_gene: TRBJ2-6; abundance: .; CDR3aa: CASSPGLAGAGANVLTF; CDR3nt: TGCGCCAGCAGCCCCGGACTAGCGGGAGCTGGGGCCAACGTCCTGACTTTC
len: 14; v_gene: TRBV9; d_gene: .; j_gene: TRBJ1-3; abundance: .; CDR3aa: CASSLQDSGNTIYF; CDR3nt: TGTGCCAGCAGCCTACAGGACTCTGGAAACACCATATATTTT
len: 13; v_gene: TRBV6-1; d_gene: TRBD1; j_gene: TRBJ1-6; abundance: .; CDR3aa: CASSGQGNSPLHF; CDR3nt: TGTGCCAGCTCGGGACAGGGAAACTCACCCCTCCACTTT
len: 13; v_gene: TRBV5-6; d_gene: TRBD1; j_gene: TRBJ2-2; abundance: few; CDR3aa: CASKGQGIGELFF; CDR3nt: TGTGCCAGCAAGGGACAGGGGATCGGGGAGCTGTTTTTT